This T cell receptor beta chain was recorded in a study of low-dose radiotherapy and immunotherapy resistance in tumors. Looking at the study overall: Treatment of Cohort 1 consisted of 0.5 Gy per fraction every 2 weeks, adding up to 6.5 Gy. Individuals in Cohort 2 had 1 Gy per fraction every two weeks, adding up to 13 Gy over 26 weeks. Patients received 300 mg of oral aspirin each day across four cycles, commencing on cycle 1 day 1.

The trim removed 0 bases at V and 6 bases at J, leaving 1 base unmatched. Germline V gives CDR1 MNHNY, CDR2 SVGAGI (reference sequence). The CDR3 covers 13 residues. As for time point: after trial treatment. Treatment indicated: LDRT plus nivolumab, ipilimumab, low-dose cyclophosphamide and aspirin (RACIN trial). The treatment that donors received included nivolumab, ipilimumab, aspirin, low-dose cyclophosphamide and low-dose radiotherapy. Priming of first-strand cDNA relied on TRAV- and TRBV-specific primers (covering alpha and beta chains). The authors amplified TCRs for 20 to 25 PCR cycles with a constant-region primer and a V-primer adapter. TCRdb fed the reads into MiXCR, producing one record per CDR3 protein. Of under 110,000 distinct CDR3 sequences listed, less than 25% are singletons. This clonotype was found a few times.

The source of this sequence is a male donor with prostate cancer. The chain combines TRBV6-6 with TRBJ1-1, with TRBD1 matching over 7 bases. The sample in question was PBMCs, obtained after low-dose radiotherapy plus immunotherapy. The CDR3: CASSYSQGPEAFF. The CDR3 DNA is TGTGCCAGCAGTTACTCACAGGGGCCTGAAGCTTTCTTT.